This passage covers 13 T cell receptor beta chains from one sample sequenced in a study of breast tumors, draining lymph nodes, adjacent tissues. Breast cancer patients provided tissue from their axillary draining lymph nodes. TCRdb reprocessed the multiplex PCR reads via MiXCR and lists one record per CDR3 protein. The sample has around 290,000 distinct CDR3 sequences, around 30% seen once. Sequencing was done on a sample of axillary lymph node tissue. The receptors shown here come from a female donor with breast cancer. Some clones in this sample may be carry-over from other donors' samples.

This clonotype was observed many times. This chain connects TRBV20-1 to TRBJ2-7; TRBD2 agrees at 11 bases. Germline-derived CDR1 and CDR2 are DFQATT and SNEGSKA (reference sequence). V shed 6 bases, J shed 10 bases, and the junction held 17 bases outside the gene matches. The CDR3 extends over 15 amino acids. The CDR3 reads CSARSILAGAPRQYF. DNA for the CDR3: TGCAGTGCAAGATCCATACTAGCGGGAGCGCCCCGCCAGTACTTC.

This clonotype was detected ten times or more. The V and J genes are TRBV4-2 and TRBJ2-7; TRBD2 matches at 8 bases. Germline V gives CDR1 LGHNA, CDR2 YNFKEQ. CDR3 length: 18 residues. J gave up 3 bases and V 3 bases, and 16 bases lay outside the gene matches. Here the CDR3 reads CASSQTGTRTRSFYEQYF. DNA for the CDR3: TGTGCCAGCAGCCAGACCGGGACTAGAACTAGGTCGTTCTACGAGCAGTACTTC.

This clonotype was observed many times. The chain employs TRBV2 and TRBJ2-5; D tentatively reads TRBD1 or TRBD2 (5 bases each). Trimming took 6 bases from V and 1 from J, leaving 12 bases between them. This CDR3 is built from 14 residues. Per germline, CDR1 SNHLY and CDR2 FYNNEI. Here the CDR3 DNA reads TGTGCCAGCAGGGGTGGGACCTCCCAAGAGACCCAGTACTTC. Translating it yields CASRGGTSQETQYF.

The count of this clonotype is one. Since no conserved phenylalanine or tryptophan closes the CDR3, a read error is the likely cause. The DNA is left out, because the CDR3 cannot be placed on it with certainty; the CDR3 is given as TCRdb lists it. V and J are TRBV15 and TRBJ2-6. Per the germline V gene, CDR1 is LNHNV and CDR2 is YYDKDF (reference sequence). The CDR3 is made up of 8 amino acids, end residues included. The CDR3 loop is CATSREVV.

This clonotype was detected many times. The J gene is TRBJ2-3, the V gene TRBV20-1; D not resolved. The CDR3 is made up of 11 amino acids. The V end lost 2 bases, the J end lost 10 bases, and 10 bases lay between the germline ends. Germline CDR1 reads DFQATT; CDR2 reads SNEGSKA (reference sequence). The DNA for the CDR3 is TGCAGTGCTAGATGGAGCTTTGCGCAGTATTTT. Amino acids: CSARWSFAQYF.

This clonotype was picked up many times. V gene TRBV9 combines with J gene TRBJ2-1, with 12 bases lining up with TRBD2. Trimming at V came to 4 bases and at J to 0 bases, leaving 11 bases not matched to a gene. Germline assignment: CDR1 SGDLS and CDR2 YYNGEE. This CDR3 is built from 19 residues. In DNA form, the CDR3 reads TGTGCCAGCAGCCCTCAGGACGGACTAGCGGGAAGCTCCTACAATGAGCAGTTCTTC. It specifies CASSPQDGLAGSSYNEQFF.

The chain is built from TRBV7-2 and TRBJ2-3, with 15 nucleotides matching TRBD2. The CDR3 length is 17 residues. Trimming took 5 bases from V and 1 from J; bases not matched to a gene: 4. Germline CDR1 and CDR2: SGHTA and FQGNSA. As DNA, the CDR3 is TGTGCCAGCAGCGGGACTAGCGGGAGGTTGGGCACAGATACGCAGTATTTT. Translating it yields CASSGTSGRLGTDTQYF.

This clonotype was seen at least ten times. The CDR3 DNA reads as TGTGCCAGCAGCCACGCGGACAGCTCCAATGAGCAGTTCTTC. Amino acids: CASSHADSSNEQFF. The chain uses TRBV4-2 and TRBJ2-1; perhaps TRBD1 as D (6 bases). V dropped 3 bases and J dropped 6 bases, with 12 bases sitting between them. Germline CDR1 is LGHNA and CDR2 is YNFKEQ. This CDR3 spans 14 amino acids.

This clonotype was seen at least ten times. V usage is TRBV9 and J usage is TRBJ2-3; 7 bases map to TRBD2. V was clipped by 3 bases and J by 4 bases; unmatched bases: 11. Germline CDR1 SGDLS, CDR2 YYNGEE. This CDR3 has 16 amino acids. The CDR3 here is CASSAGGGRLSDTQYF. The CDR3, as DNA: TGTGCCAGCAGCGCCGGCGGCGGGAGATTATCAGATACGCAGTATTTT.

The CDR3 sequence: CASSLVGGNKKLFF. The CDR3 bases are TGCGCCAGCAGCTTGGTGGGGGGAAATAAAAAACTGTTTTTT. The chain carries TRBV5-1 and TRBJ1-4; tentatively, D is TRBD1 (5 bases). The V end was cut by 0 bases, the J end by 9 bases, with 12 bases between. The germline gives CDR1 SGHRS, CDR2 YFSETQ. The length of the CDR3 is 14 residues.

The J gene is TRBJ1-6, the V gene TRBV25-1, with D maybe TRBD1 (5 bases). CDR3 length equals 13 residues. The germline CDR1 and CDR2 sequences are MGHDK and SYGVNS. V was pared by 6 bases and J by 7 bases, with 10 bases between. CDR3 sequence (DNA): TGTGCCAGCAGGGGGCTCACGAATTCACCCCTCCACTTT. Amino acid sequence: CASRGLTNSPLHF.

V usage is TRBV5-1 and J usage is TRBJ2-6; TRBD1 aligns across 10 bases. Per germline, CDR1 SGHRS and CDR2 YFSETQ. J was trimmed by 11 bases and V by 4 bases; bases with no gene match: 9. The CDR3 extends over 15 amino acids. The CDR3 nucleotides read TGCGCCAGCAGCCCCCGGGACAGGGGCAACTACGTCCTGACTTTC. Protein: CASSPRDRGNYVLTF. Full variable domain (missing parts from reference TRBV5-1 and TRBJ2-6): KAGVTQTPRYLIKTRGQQVTLSCSPISGHRSVSWYQQTPGQGLQFLFEYFSETQRNKGNFPGRFSGRQFSNSRSEMNVSTLELGDSALYLCASSPRDRGNYVLTFGAGSRLTVL.

V usage is TRBV10-3 and J usage is TRBJ2-7, with 12 bases matching TRBD2. J was trimmed by 8 bases and V by 2 bases; bases with no gene match: 13. Germline CDR1 is ENHRY and CDR2 is SYGVKD. The CDR3 totals 17 residues. The CDR3 loop reads CAISESLAGGPAAKQYF. The CDR3 DNA sequence: TGTGCCATCAGTGAGAGTCTAGCGGGAGGGCCGGCTGCTAAGCAGTACTTC.